These 29 T cell receptor beta chains were sequenced from one sample in a study of monozygotic twins with inflammatory bowel disease (dated by TCRdb to the late 2010s). Library method: 5' RACE. The run used an Illumina HiSeq 2500. Following reprocessing of the reads by TCRdb, the data hold one row per CDR3 protein sequence and no DNA is available. For this sample, the table gives nearly 450,000 distinct CDR3 sequences. The leading ten clones occupy 2.4% of the sample. The specimen was blood. These receptors were obtained from a human donor with ulcerative colitis or Crohn's disease, or a healthy co-twin of an affected twin (not recorded which).

This chain uses TRBV6-1 with TRBJ2-1; the D gene TCRdb calls, TRBD1, cannot be checked with no DNA. The CDR3 is 16 residues long. Germline lookup yields CDR1 MNHNS and CDR2 SASEGT. CDR3 region: CASSRQGSYTYNEQFF.

This sequence joins TRBV7-2 and TRBJ2-7; TCRdb outputs TRBD2, but without DNA this stays unchecked. Germline CDR1 SGHTA, CDR2 FQGNSA. The CDR3 is made up of 14 amino acids. The CDR3 here is CASSLVGLPWEQYF.

The chain carries TRBV2 and TRBJ1-6. Germline V lookup: CDR1 SNHLY, CDR2 FYNNEI. The CDR3 is 15 residues long. The CDR3 sequence: CASSVTSSYNSPLHF. Supplemented by reference TRBV2 and TRBJ1-6, the full variable domain reads EPEVTQTPSHQVTQMGQEVILRCVPISNHLYFYWYRQILGQKVEFLVSFYNNEISEKSEIFDDQFSVERPDGSNFTLKIRSTKLEDSAMYFCASSVTSSYNSPLHFGNGTRLTVT.

The chain employs TRBV20-1 and TRBJ2-7; TCRdb indicates TRBD2, and absent DNA this call remains unverified. The germline V gene encodes CDR1 DFQATT and CDR2 SNEGSKA (reference sequence). The CDR3 runs to 14 residues. CDR3 in amino acids: CSARTGTRANEQYF.

J is TRBJ1-5 and V is TRBV15; TCRdb picks TRBD1, but there is no DNA to check that call. This CDR3 comprises 18 residues. Looked up from germline, CDR1 is LNHNV and CDR2 is YYDKDF (reference sequence). CDR3: CATSRGGSGGNSNQPQHF.

The J gene is TRBJ2-4, the V gene TRBV20-1; TCRdb designates TRBD1, a call that cannot be tested without DNA. The CDR3 is made up of 15 amino acids. CDR1 and CDR2 from the germline V gene are DFQATT and SNEGSKA (reference sequence). The CDR3 region is CSARAPQGRENIQYF.

The chain is built from TRBV9 and TRBJ1-1. The CDR3 runs 14 residues. CDR1 is SGDLS, CDR2 YYNGEE, per germline. CDR3 protein: CASSVKHSNTEAFF.

V gene TRBV12-3 or TRBV12-4 combines with J gene TRBJ2-3; TCRdb's D call of TRBD2 is untestable without DNA. The CDR3 has 15 amino acids. The CDR3 region is CASSFPAGGADTQYF.

V gene TRBV5-1 combines with J gene TRBJ2-3; TCRdb returns TRBD1, unconfirmable since there is no DNA. CDR1 is SGHRS, CDR2 YFSETQ, per germline. The CDR3 length is 16 residues. The chain's CDR3 is CASSLSSGGGTDTQYF.

The chain couples TRBV28 to TRBJ2-7. The V gene's germline CDR1 is MDHEN and CDR2 SYDVKM. The CDR3 covers 11 residues. This chain's CDR3 is CASSLGIEQYF.

The chain couples TRBV20-1 to TRBJ2-1; TCRdb's D call of TRBD1 is untestable without DNA. CDR1 is DFQATT, CDR2 SNEGSKA, per germline (reference sequence). CDR3 length: 17 amino acids. This CDR3 is CSARVVLYRDSYNEQFF.

V and J are TRBV19 and TRBJ1-2. Germline V gene data show CDR1 as LNHDA and CDR2 as SQIVND (reference sequence). The CDR3 has 16 residues. The CDR3 here is CASSRPARGGRYGYTF.

The V call is TRBV29-1, the J call TRBJ2-1. This CDR3 is 12 amino acids long. In germline, CDR1 is SQVTM, CDR2 ANQGSEA. The CDR3 sequence is CSVANSNNEQFF.

The chain uses TRBV7-8 and TRBJ1-5; TCRdb picks TRBD1, but there is no DNA to check that call. Germline CDR1 reads SGHVS; CDR2 reads FQNEAQ. The length of the CDR3 is 15 residues. CDR3 residues: CASSLGQGVYQPQHF.

The chain recombines TRBV5-6 with TRBJ2-2; TCRdb's D call of TRBD2 is untestable without DNA. The germline CDR1 and CDR2 sequences are SGHDT and YYEEEE. CDR3 length equals 15 residues. The CDR3 is CASSFLRERSGELFF.

The CDR3 sequence: CASSIRSGSYTF. The chain carries TRBV19 and TRBJ1-2. This CDR3 has 12 amino acids. Germline CDR1 reads LNHDA; CDR2 reads SQIVND (reference sequence).

V is TRBV2 and J is TRBJ2-5; TCRdb's D call of TRBD2 is untestable without DNA. The CDR3 contains 19 residues. CDR1 is SNHLY, CDR2 FYNNEI, per germline. The CDR3 here is CASTPKRWTSGGPGETQYF.

The chain employs TRBV6-1 and TRBJ2-3; TCRdb returns TRBD2, unconfirmable since there is no DNA. This CDR3 is built from 16 residues. Germline V gene data show CDR1 as MNHNS and CDR2 as SASEGT. CDR3: CASSEGLAGGVDTQYF.

The chain has TRBV20-1 and TRBJ1-1; the TCRdb call, TRBD1, lacks DNA for checking. The CDR3 runs to 11 residues. Germline CDR1 DFQATT, CDR2 SNEGSKA (reference sequence). The CDR3 is CSAWARVVAFF.

V and J are TRBV10-3 and TRBJ2-3; TCRdb proposes TRBD2, but this gene call is untestable without DNA. The CDR3 loop spans 15 amino acids. CDR1 is ENHRY and CDR2 is SYGVKD in the germline V gene. CDR3 sequence reads: CAISEPIRLAGLQYF.

The genes are TRBV6-5 and TRBJ1-1; checking the TCRdb D call of TRBD1 is not possible without DNA. Per germline, CDR1 MNHEY and CDR2 SVGAGI. The CDR3 runs 15 residues. The CDR3 spells CASSSRDRGYTEAFF.

The V gene is TRBV4-1, the J gene TRBJ1-1. The CDR3 runs to 16 residues. Germline V gene data show CDR1 as MGHRA and CDR2 as YSYEKL. CDR3 sequence: CASSLFSDGTNTEAFF.

The rearrangement links TRBV29-1 to TRBJ2-7. From germline, CDR1 is SQVTM and CDR2 ANQGSEA. There are 12 residues in the CDR3. The CDR3 loop is CSVALSGYEQYF.

The chain recombines TRBV29-1 with TRBJ2-7; with no DNA, the TCRdb D assignment of TRBD1 cannot be verified. Germline V gives CDR1 SQVTM, CDR2 ANQGSEA. CDR3 length equals 16 residues. The CDR3 region is CSVEDWGTGAAYEQYF.

This chain connects TRBV20-1 to TRBJ1-5. Germline V gene lookup returns CDR1 DFQATT and CDR2 SNEGSKA (reference sequence). This CDR3 has 16 residues. CDR3 sequence: CSASRAHFDPNQPQHF.

The rearrangement links TRBV18 to TRBJ2-7; the D gene TCRdb calls, TRBD1, cannot be checked with no DNA. Germline CDR1 KGHSH, CDR2 LQKENI. This CDR3 is built from 13 residues. CDR3 loop: CASSPSQGYEQYF.

This rearrangement joins TRBV11-1 to TRBJ1-1. The length of the CDR3 is 14 residues. The germline V gene has CDR1 SGHAT and CDR2 FQDESV (reference sequence). The CDR3 loop reads CASSLVLVNTEAFF.

The chain uses TRBV5-1 and TRBJ2-1; the D call from TCRdb, TRBD2, cannot be confirmed without DNA. CDR1 and CDR2 from the germline V gene are SGHRS and YFSETQ. The CDR3 covers 17 residues. The CDR3 is CASSLFASGLSYNEQFF.

This chain joins TRBV9 and TRBJ2-3; the D gene TCRdb calls, TRBD2, cannot be checked with no DNA. The CDR3 is made up of 15 amino acids. Germline CDR1 SGDLS, CDR2 YYNGEE. The CDR3: CASSPQYGPTDTQYF.